Below are 23 T cell receptor beta chains sequenced from a single sample in a study of shared clonotypes between healthy human individuals. The method was immunoSEQ multiplex PCR; TCRdb's version includes in-frame clones alone and lacks a portion of them. Here the sample spans under 650,000 clones, less than 96% being singletons. Sequenced: naive CD4+ T cells sorted from blood. The subset: CD45RA+ positively selected. These receptors were taken from a woman aged 30 to 39 in good health.

The chain recombines TRBV15 with TRBJ2-5; D is unclear. The CDR3 sequence is 14 residues long. Germline assignment: CDR1 LNHNV and CDR2 YYDKDF (reference sequence). V lost 4 bases, J lost 11 bases, and 20 bases lay in between. The CDR3 reads CATSTRASHSEQYF. Here the CDR3 DNA reads TGTGCCACCAGCACACGGGCTAGTCATTCGGAGCAGTACTTC.

This clone has only a few counts. J is TRBJ1-3 and V is TRBV2, with D possibly matching TRBD1 (5 bases). Germline V gives CDR1 SNHLY, CDR2 FYNNEI. V lost 4 bases, J lost 8 bases, and 15 bases lay in between. The CDR3 is made up of 14 amino acids. CDR3 sequence: CASSVQIRGDTIYF. CDR3 sequence (DNA): TGTGCCAGCAGTGTACAGATTCGAGGGGACACCATATATTTT.

The rearrangement uses TRBV10-3 and TRBJ2-7; TRBD2 is a possible D gene (6 bases). Trimming cost V 10 bases and J 4 bases, with 23 bases left between them. Germline V CDR1 and CDR2: ENHRY, SYGVKD. CDR3 size: 15 residues. Here the CDR3 reads CATQVEPGRVYEQYF. In DNA, the CDR3 is TGTGCCACCCAGGTGGAGCCCGGGAGAGTGTACGAGCAGTACTTC.

The rearrangement joins TRBV18 to TRBJ2-7; D is unresolved. V was pared by 6 bases and J by 0 bases, with 12 bases between. This CDR3 contains 14 residues. Germline CDR1 KGHSH, CDR2 LQKENI. Here the CDR3 reads CASSTVASSYEQYF. The CDR3 region has the DNA TGTGCCAGCTCGACCGTCGCGAGCTCCTACGAGCAGTACTTC.

V is TRBV5-1 and J is TRBJ1-1, with D hard to call. Germline V gene sequence: CDR1 SGHRS, CDR2 YFSETQ. Trimming took 0 bases from V and 4 from J, leaving 19 bases between them. This CDR3 is built from 17 residues. CDR3 sequence reads: CASSLALGPSSGTEAFF. In DNA form, the CDR3 reads TGCGCCAGCAGCTTGGCCCTTGGACCCTCTTCGGGCACTGAAGCTTTCTTT.

V is TRBV18 and J is TRBJ2-7; 9 bases agree with TRBD2. Germline V gene sequence: CDR1 KGHSH, CDR2 LQKENI. CDR3 length: 15 amino acids. The V gene end was trimmed by 3 bases and the J gene end by 6 bases; junction bases not matched to a gene: 9. The CDR3 region is CASSPTRQREAEQYF. The CDR3 DNA follows: TGTGCCAGCTCACCGACCCGCCAGCGGGAGGCCGAGCAGTACTTC.

This chain joins TRBV27 and TRBJ1-1; D is ambiguous. Germline CDR1 MNHEY, CDR2 SMNVEV (reference sequence). The CDR3 totals 15 residues. Trimming took off 8 bases at V and 0 bases at J, with 16 bases between the two ends. The CDR3 DNA sequence: TGTGCCAGCTCGATTTGGGGAGAAATGAACACTGAAGCTTTCTTT. It encodes CASSIWGEMNTEAFF.

The chain links TRBV5-6 to TRBJ2-4; D is perhaps TRBD1 or TRBD2 (5 bases each). The CDR3 loop spans 17 amino acids. Trimming removed 1 base from V and 9 bases from J, with 23 bases in between. CDR1 is SGHDT and CDR2 is YYEEEE in the germline V gene. CDR3 DNA: TGTGCCAGCAGCTTGTGGGGACCGGGCTATACTCGTTCCATTCAGTACTTC. Translation: CASSLWGPGYTRSIQYF. Together with reference TRBV5-6 and TRBJ2-4, the CDR3 gives the full variable domain: DAGVTQSPTHLIKTRGQQVTLRCSPKSGHDTVSWYQQALGQGPQFIFQYYEEEERQRGNFPDRFSGHQFPNYSSELNVNALLLGDSALYLCASSLWGPGYTRSIQYFGAGTRLSVL.

This chain uses TRBV7-9 with TRBJ2-1; D is unresolved. The CDR3 totals 13 residues. V shed 0 bases and J shed 8 bases, with 8 bases lying between them. Germline V gives CDR1 SEHNR, CDR2 FQNEAQ (reference sequence). CDR3 sequence reads: CASSLAHVDEQFF. DNA of the CDR3: TGTGCCAGCAGCTTAGCGCATGTCGATGAGCAGTTCTTC.

The chain couples TRBV4-2 to TRBJ2-3, with unresolved D. The CDR3 spans 18 residues. Trimming cost V 0 bases and J 0 bases, with 16 bases left between them. In germline, CDR1 is LGHNA, CDR2 YNFKEQ. The CDR3 DNA is TGTGCCAGCAGCCAAGAGACCCGTAGACGCCCTAGCACAGATACGCAGTATTTT. Amino acid sequence: CASSQETRRRPSTDTQYF.

The rearrangement links TRBV5-4 to TRBJ1-6, with D possibly TRBD1 on 6 matching bases. The V end was cut by 2 bases, the J end by 8 bases, with 11 bases between. Germline loops: CDR1 SGHNT, CDR2 YYREEE (reference sequence). The CDR3 extends over 14 amino acids. The CDR3 sequence: CASSFNRDDSPLHF. CDR3 nucleotide sequence: TGTGCCAGCAGCTTCAACAGGGACGATTCACCCCTCCACTTT. The full variable domain, its missing parts supplied by reference TRBV5-4 and TRBJ1-6, is ETGVTQSPTHLIKTRGQQVTLRCSSQSGHNTVSWYQQALGQGPQFIFQYYREEENGRGNFPPRFSGLQFPNYSSELNVNALELDDSALYLCASSFNRDDSPLHFGNGTRLTVT.

This clone was seen a single time. In DNA, the CDR3 is TGTGCTACATCAGACAGGTCCTACGAGCAGTACTTC. It is translated as CATSDRSYEQYF. This sequence joins TRBV10-3 and TRBJ2-5; weak D call: TRBD1 (6 bases). The J call is in doubt because the DNA end fits TRBJ2-7 better. Germline-derived CDR1 and CDR2 are ENHRY and SYGVKD. CDR3 length equals 12 residues.

The chain employs TRBV9 and TRBJ2-7; a weak D match, TRBD2 (5 bases). There are 12 residues in the CDR3. Looked up from germline, CDR1 is SGDLS and CDR2 is YYNGEE. Trimming shortened V by 6 bases and J by 0 bases, and 7 bases separated the two germline ends. CDR3 protein: CASTGDSYEQYF. The CDR3 bases are TGTGCCAGCACCGGGGACTCCTACGAGCAGTACTTC.

This chain joins TRBV28 and TRBJ1-1, with D possibly being TRBD1 (5 bases). CDR3 length equals 14 residues. Per germline, CDR1 MDHEN and CDR2 SYDVKM. Trimming cost V 4 bases and J 5 bases, with 14 bases left between them. As DNA, the CDR3 is TGTGCCAGCAGTTCCCGCGGGGGGAGGACTGAAGCTTTCTTT. Translation: CASSSRGGRTEAFF.

Concerning this clone: The junction differs from germline at one of its ends, possibly a read error. The DNA of the CDR3 is TGTGCCAGCTCGCCACAACCCCCGGGACTAGCGTCAACCTACGAGCAGTACTTC. Its translation: CASSPQPPGLASTYEQYF. This chain uses TRBV18 with TRBJ2-7, with 10 bases lining up with TRBD2. The CDR3 length is 18 residues. Per the germline V gene, CDR1 is KGHSH and CDR2 is LQKENI.

The chain has TRBV18 and TRBJ1-3; 7 nucleotides line up with TRBD1. This CDR3 is 15 amino acids long. Germline V gene sequence: CDR1 KGHSH, CDR2 LQKENI. With V trimmed by 2 bases and J by 0 bases, 1 base remained unmatched. The CDR3 DNA follows: TGTGCCAGCTCACCATGGGACAGCTCTGGAAACACCATATATTTT. Translation gives CASSPWDSSGNTIYF.

The chain carries TRBV4-1 and TRBJ2-3; 8 bases align to TRBD1. This CDR3 has 13 amino acids. Looked up from germline, CDR1 is MGHRA and CDR2 is YSYEKL. V trimming: 8 bases; J trimming: 2 bases; junction bases outside the gene matches: 3. The CDR3 loop reads CASGTGYTDTQYF. The DNA for the CDR3 is TGCGCCAGCGGGACAGGCTACACAGATACGCAGTATTTT.

To note about this clone: Other DNA sequences in the same sample also yield this CDR3. The chain carries TRBV18 and TRBJ2-2; weak D call: TRBD1 (6 bases). The length of the CDR3 is 14 residues. With 2 bases removed from V and 4 bases from J, the gap between germline ends came to 8 bases. Germline CDR1 reads KGHSH; CDR2 reads LQKENI. The CDR3 protein is CASSPAGATGELFF. The DNA of the CDR3 is TGTGCCAGCTCACCAGCAGGGGCCACCGGGGAGCTGTTTTTT.

V usage is TRBV18 and J usage is TRBJ2-7, with D perhaps matching TRBD1 (5 bases). Germline assignment: CDR1 KGHSH and CDR2 LQKENI. The germline V and J ends were trimmed by 3 bases and 2 bases, with 14 bases remaining between them. The CDR3 has 15 residues. The CDR3 nucleotides are TGTGCCAGCTCACCGGGGCAGTTGGGTGCCTACGAGCAGTACTTC. This encodes CASSPGQLGAYEQYF. Complete variable domain (other parts from reference TRBV18 and TRBJ2-7): NAGVMQNPRHLVRRRGQEARLRCSPMKGHSHVYWYRQLPEEGLKFMVYLQKENIIDESGMPKERFSAEFPKEGPSILRIQQVVRGDSAAYFCASSPGQLGAYEQYFGPGTRLTVT.

The chain couples TRBV5-1 to TRBJ2-5; D call uncertain. V dropped 1 base and J dropped 1 base, with 14 bases sitting between them. CDR1 is SGHRS and CDR2 is YFSETQ in the germline V gene. The CDR3 sequence is 16 residues long. The CDR3 DNA is TGCGCCAGCAGCTTGTGGTCCCCCCGGTTCCAAGAGACCCAGTACTTC. Its translation: CASSLWSPRFQETQYF.

Remarks on this clone: Additional DNA sequences in this sample encode the identical CDR3. V and J are TRBV5-1 and TRBJ2-1; 10 bases line up with TRBD1. The CDR3 has 15 residues. V shed 4 bases and J 2 bases; nucleotides not matched to a gene: 3. Germline CDR1 is SGHRS and CDR2 is YFSETQ. DNA of the CDR3: TGCGCCAGCAGCCCGGGACAGGGGACCTACAATGAGCAGTTCTTC. Protein: CASSPGQGTYNEQFF.

CDR3 sequence reads: CASSPRQGAGDTEAFF. The CDR3 DNA sequence: TGCGCCAGCAGCCCCCGACAGGGGGCGGGGGACACTGAAGCTTTCTTT. This chain links TRBV5-1 with TRBJ1-1; TRBD1 agrees at 10 bases. The CDR3 totals 16 residues. Unmatched junction bases numbered 9, after V lost 4 bases and J lost 3 bases. Germline values: CDR1 SGHRS, CDR2 YFSETQ. Looking up the rest from reference TRBV5-1 and TRBJ1-1 gives the full variable domain: KAGVTQTPRYLIKTRGQQVTLSCSPISGHRSVSWYQQTPGQGLQFLFEYFSETQRNKGNFPGRFSGRQFSNSRSEMNVSTLELGDSALYLCASSPRQGAGDTEAFFGQGTRLTVV.

As DNA, the CDR3 is TGTGCCAGCAACCAAAGCGCCCCCCACCTTAGCACAGATACGCAGTATTTT. The encoded protein is CASNQSAPHLSTDTQYF. The genes are TRBV21-1 and TRBJ2-3; the table calls TRBD2, which could not be checked here. TRBV21-1 is given as a pseudogene. The CDR3 is 17 residues long.